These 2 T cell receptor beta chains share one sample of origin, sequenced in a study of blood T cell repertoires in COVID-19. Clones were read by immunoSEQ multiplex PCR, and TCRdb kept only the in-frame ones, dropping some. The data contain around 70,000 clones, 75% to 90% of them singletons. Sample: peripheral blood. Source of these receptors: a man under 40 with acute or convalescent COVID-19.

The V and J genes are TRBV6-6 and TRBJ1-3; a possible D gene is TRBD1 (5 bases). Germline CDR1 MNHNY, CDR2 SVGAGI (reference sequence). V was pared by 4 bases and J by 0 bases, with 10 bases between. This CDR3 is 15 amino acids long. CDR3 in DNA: TGTGCCAGCAGTTCGGGGGGTCTCTCTGGAAACACCATATATTTT. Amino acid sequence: CASSSGGLSGNTIYF.

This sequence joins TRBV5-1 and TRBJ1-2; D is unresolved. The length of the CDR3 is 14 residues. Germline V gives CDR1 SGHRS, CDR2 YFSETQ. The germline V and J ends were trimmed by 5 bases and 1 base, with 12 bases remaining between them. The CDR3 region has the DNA TGCGCCAGCAGAGAGGGAGTAGGTAACTATGGCTACACCTTC. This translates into CASREGVGNYGYTF.